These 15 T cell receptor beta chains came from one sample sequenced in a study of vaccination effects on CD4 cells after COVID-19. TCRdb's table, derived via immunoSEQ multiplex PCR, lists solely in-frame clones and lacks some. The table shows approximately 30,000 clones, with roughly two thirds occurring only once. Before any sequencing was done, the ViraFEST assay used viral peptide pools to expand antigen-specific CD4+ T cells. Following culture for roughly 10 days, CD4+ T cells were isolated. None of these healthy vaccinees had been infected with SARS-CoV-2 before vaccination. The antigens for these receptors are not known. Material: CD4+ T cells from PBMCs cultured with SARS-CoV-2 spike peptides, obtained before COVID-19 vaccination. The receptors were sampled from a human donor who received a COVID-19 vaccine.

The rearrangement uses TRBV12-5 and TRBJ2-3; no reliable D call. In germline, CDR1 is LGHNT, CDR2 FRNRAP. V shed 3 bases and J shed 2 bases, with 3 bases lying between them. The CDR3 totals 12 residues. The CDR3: CASGFSTDTQYF. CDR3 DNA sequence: TGTGCTAGTGGTTTTTCCACAGATACGCAGTATTTT.

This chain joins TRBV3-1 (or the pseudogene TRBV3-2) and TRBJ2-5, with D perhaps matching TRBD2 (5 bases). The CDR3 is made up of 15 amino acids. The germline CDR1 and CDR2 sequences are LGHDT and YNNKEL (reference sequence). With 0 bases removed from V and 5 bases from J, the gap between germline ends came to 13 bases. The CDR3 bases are TGTGCCAGCAGCCAAGAAACGGGGAGATCGGAGACCCAGTACTTC. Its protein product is CASSQETGRSETQYF.

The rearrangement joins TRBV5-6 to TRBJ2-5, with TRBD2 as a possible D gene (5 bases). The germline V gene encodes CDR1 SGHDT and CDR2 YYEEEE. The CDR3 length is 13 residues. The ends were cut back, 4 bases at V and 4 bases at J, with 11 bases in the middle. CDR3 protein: CASSRGRGETQYF. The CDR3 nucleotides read TGTGCCAGCAGCCGTGGACGGGGAGAGACCCAGTACTTC. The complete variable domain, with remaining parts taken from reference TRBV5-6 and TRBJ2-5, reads DAGVTQSPTHLIKTRGQQVTLRCSPKSGHDTVSWYQQALGQGPQFIFQYYEEEERQRGNFPDRFSGHQFPNYSSELNVNALLLGDSALYLCASSRGRGETQYFGPGTRLLVL.

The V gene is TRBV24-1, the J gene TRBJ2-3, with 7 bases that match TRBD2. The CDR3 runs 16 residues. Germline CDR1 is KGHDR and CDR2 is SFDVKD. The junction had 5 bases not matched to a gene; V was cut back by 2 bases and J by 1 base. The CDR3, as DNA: TGTGCCACCAGTGATTCAAAACGGGGGGGCACAGATACGCAGTATTTT. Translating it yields CATSDSKRGGTDTQYF.

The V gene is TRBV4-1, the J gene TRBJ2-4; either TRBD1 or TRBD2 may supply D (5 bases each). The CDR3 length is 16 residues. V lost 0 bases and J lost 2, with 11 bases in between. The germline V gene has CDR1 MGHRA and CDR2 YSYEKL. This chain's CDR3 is CASSQEMRGTKNIQYF. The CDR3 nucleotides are TGCGCCAGCAGCCAAGAGATGAGGGGAACCAAAAACATTCAGTACTTC.

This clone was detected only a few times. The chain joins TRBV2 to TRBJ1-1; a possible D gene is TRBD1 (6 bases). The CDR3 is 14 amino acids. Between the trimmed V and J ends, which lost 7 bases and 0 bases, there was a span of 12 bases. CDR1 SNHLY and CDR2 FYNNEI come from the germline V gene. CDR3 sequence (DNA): TGTGCCAGCAATTACCAGGGGTTGAACACTGAAGCTTTCTTT. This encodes CASNYQGLNTEAFF.

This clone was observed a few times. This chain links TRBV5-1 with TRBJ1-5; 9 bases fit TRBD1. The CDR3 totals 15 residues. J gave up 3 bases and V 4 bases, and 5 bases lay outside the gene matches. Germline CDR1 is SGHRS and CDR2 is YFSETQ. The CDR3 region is CASSAGTGHNQPQHF. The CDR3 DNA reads TGCGCCAGCAGCGCAGGGACAGGGCACAATCAGCCCCAGCATTTT.

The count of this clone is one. CDR3: CASSSYSGRAYNEQFF. In DNA, the CDR3 is TGTGCCAGCAGCTCGTATAGCGGGAGAGCCTACAATGAGCAGTTCTTC. The chain employs TRBV11-3 and TRBJ2-1; 9 positions match TRBD2. The CDR3 runs 16 residues. The junction had 6 bases not matched to a gene; V was cut back by 4 bases and J by 2 bases. Germline V gene data show CDR1 as SGHNT and CDR2 as YENEEA.

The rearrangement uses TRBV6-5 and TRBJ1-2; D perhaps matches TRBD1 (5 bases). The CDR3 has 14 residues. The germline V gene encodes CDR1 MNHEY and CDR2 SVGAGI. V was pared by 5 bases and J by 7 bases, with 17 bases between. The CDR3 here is CASSPGGGTSGYTF. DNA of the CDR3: TGTGCCAGCAGTCCAGGTGGGGGGACTAGTGGCTACACCTTC.

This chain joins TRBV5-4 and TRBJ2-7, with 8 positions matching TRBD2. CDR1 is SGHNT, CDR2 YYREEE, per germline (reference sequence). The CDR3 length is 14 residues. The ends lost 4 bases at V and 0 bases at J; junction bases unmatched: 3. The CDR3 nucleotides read TGTGCCAGCAGCAAGCGGGGGTCCTCCTACGAGCAGTACTTC. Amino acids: CASSKRGSSYEQYF. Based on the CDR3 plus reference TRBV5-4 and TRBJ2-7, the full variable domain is ETGVTQSPTHLIKTRGQQVTLRCSSQSGHNTVSWYQQALGQGPQFIFQYYREEENGRGNFPPRFSGLQFPNYSSELNVNALELDDSALYLCASSKRGSSYEQYFGPGTRLTVT.

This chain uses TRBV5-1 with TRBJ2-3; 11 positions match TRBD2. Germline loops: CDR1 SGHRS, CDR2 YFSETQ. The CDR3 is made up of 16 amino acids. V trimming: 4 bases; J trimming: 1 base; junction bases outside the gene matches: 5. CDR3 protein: CASSDGLAGRTDTQYF. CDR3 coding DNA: TGCGCCAGCAGCGACGGACTAGCGGGCCGCACAGATACGCAGTATTTT. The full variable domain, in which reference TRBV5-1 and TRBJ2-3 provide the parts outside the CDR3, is KAGVTQTPRYLIKTRGQQVTLSCSPISGHRSVSWYQQTPGQGLQFLFEYFSETQRNKGNFPGRFSGRQFSNSRSEMNVSTLELGDSALYLCASSDGLAGRTDTQYFGPGTRLTVL.

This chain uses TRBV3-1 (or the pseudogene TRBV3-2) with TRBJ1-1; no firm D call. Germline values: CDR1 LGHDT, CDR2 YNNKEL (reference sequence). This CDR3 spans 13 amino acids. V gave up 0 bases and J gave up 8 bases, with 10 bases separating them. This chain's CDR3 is CASSQESVVEAFF. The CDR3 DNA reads TGTGCCAGCAGCCAAGAGTCTGTAGTAGAAGCTTTCTTT.

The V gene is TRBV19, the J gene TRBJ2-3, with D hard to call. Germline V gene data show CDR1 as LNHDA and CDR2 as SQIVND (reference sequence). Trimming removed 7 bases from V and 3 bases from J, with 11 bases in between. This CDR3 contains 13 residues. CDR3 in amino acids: CASIDLPTDTQYF. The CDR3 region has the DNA TGTGCCAGTATTGACCTACCGACAGATACGCAGTATTTT.

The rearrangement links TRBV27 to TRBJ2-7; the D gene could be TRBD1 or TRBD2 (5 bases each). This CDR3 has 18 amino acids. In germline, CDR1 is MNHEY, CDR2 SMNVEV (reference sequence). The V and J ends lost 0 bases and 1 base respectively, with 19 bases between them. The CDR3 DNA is TGTGCCAGCAGTTTATCGGAGTTGGGCTGGGACGGTTCCTACGAGCAGTACTTC. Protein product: CASSLSELGWDGSYEQYF.

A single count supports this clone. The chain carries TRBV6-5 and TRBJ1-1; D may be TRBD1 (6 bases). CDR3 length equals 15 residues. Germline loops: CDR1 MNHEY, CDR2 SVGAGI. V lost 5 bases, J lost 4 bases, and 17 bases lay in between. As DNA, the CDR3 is TGTGCCAGCAGTACCCCTCAAGGGGGGAGCACTGAAGCTTTCTTT. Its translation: CASSTPQGGSTEAFF.